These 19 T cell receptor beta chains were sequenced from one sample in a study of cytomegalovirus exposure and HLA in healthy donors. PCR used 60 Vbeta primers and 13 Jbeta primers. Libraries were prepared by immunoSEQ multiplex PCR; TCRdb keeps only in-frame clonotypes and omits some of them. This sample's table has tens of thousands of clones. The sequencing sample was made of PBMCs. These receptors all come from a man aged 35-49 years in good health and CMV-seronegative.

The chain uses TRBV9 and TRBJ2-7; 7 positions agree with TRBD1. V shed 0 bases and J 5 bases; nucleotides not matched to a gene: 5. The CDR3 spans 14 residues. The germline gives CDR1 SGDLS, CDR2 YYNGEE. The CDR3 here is CASSVGGTVDEQYF. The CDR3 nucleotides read TGTGCCAGCAGCGTAGGGGGGACAGTCGACGAGCAGTACTTC.

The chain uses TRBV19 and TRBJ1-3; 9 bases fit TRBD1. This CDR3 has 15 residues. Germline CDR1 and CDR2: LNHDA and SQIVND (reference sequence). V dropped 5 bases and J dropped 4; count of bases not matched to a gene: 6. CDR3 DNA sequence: TGTGCCAGTAGTTCCGGGACAGGGTTCGGAAACACCATATATTTT. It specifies CASSSGTGFGNTIYF.

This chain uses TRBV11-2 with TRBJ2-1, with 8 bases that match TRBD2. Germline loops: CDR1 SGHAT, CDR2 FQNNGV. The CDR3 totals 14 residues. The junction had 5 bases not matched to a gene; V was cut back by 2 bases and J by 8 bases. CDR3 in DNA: TGTGCCAGCAGCTTATCCCAGCGGGGGCATGAGCAGTTCTTC. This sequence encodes CASSLSQRGHEQFF.

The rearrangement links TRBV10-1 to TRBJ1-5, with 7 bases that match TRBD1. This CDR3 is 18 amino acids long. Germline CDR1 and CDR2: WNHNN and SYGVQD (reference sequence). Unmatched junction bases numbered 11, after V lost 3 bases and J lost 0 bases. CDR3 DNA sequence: TGCGCCAGCAGTGAAAGGGACAGAGTTGAATATAGCAATCAGCCCCAGCATTTT. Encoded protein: CASSERDRVEYSNQPQHF.

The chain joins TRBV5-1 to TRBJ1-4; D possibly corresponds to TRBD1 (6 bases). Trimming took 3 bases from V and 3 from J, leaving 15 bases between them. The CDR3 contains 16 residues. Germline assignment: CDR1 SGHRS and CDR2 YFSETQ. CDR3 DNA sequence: TGCGCCAGCAGCTCCTTGGGGGCGAGGGCTAATGAAAAACTGTTTTTT. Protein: CASSSLGARANEKLFF.

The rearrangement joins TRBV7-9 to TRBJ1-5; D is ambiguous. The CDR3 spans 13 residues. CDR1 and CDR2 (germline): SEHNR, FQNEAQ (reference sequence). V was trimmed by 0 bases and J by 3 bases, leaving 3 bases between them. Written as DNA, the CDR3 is TGTGCCAGCAGCTTAGCCCACAATCAGCCCCAGCATTTT. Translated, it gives CASSLAHNQPQHF.

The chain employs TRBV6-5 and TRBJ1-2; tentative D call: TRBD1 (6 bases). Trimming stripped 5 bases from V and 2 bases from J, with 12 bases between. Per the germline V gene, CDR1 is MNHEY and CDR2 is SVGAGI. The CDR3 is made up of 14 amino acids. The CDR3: CASSPQGVNYGYTF. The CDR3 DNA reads TGTGCCAGCAGTCCACAGGGAGTCAACTATGGCTACACCTTC.

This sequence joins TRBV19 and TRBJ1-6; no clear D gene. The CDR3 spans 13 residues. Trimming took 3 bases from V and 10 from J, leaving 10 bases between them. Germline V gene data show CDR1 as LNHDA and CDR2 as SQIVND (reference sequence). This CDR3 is CASSIGASSPLHF. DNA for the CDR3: TGTGCCAGTAGTATTGGAGCGAGCTCACCCCTCCACTTT.

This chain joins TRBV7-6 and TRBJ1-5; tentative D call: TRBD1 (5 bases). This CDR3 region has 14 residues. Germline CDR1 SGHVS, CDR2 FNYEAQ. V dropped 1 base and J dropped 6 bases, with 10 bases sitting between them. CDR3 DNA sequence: TGTGCCAGCAGCTTAGGTGTTCAGGGTCAGCCCCAGCATTTT. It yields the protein CASSLGVQGQPQHF. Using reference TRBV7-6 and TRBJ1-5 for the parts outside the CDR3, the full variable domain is GAGVSQSPRYKVTKRGQDVALRCDPISGHVSLYWYRQALGQGPEFLTYFNYEAQQDKSGLPNDRFSAERPEGSISTLTIQRTEQRDSAMYRCASSLGVQGQPQHFGDGTRLSIL.

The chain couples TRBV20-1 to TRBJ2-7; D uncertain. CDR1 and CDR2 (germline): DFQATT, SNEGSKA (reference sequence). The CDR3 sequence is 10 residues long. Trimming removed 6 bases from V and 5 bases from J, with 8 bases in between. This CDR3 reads CSARYHEQYF. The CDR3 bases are TGCAGTGCGAGGTATCACGAGCAGTACTTC.

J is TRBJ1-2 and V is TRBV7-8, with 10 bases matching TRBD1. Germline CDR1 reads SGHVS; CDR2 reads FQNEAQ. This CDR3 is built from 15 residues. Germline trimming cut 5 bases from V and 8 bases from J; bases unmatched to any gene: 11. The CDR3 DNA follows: TGTGCCAGCAGCCTCGGCGGGACAGGGGTATTAGGCTACACCTTC. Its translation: CASSLGGTGVLGYTF.

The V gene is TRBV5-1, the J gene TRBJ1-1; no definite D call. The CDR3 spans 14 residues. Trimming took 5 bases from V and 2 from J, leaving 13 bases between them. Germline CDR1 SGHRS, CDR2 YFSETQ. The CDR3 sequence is CASSIGYYNTEAFF. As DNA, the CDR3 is TGCGCCAGCAGTATCGGTTATTATAACACTGAAGCTTTCTTT.

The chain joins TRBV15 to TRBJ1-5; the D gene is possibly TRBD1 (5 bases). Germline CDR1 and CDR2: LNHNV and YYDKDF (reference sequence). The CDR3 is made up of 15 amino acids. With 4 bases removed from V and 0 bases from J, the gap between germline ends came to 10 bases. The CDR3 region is CATSTDTHSNQPQHF. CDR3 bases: TGTGCCACCAGCACGGACACCCATAGCAATCAGCCCCAGCATTTT.

The CDR3 spells CATGDGGGGRPNEQFF. CDR3 nucleotide sequence: TGTGCCACCGGAGACGGGGGTGGAGGGCGACCCAATGAGCAGTTCTTC. V is TRBV28 and J is TRBJ2-1; possibly TRBD2 for D (6 bases). V was pared by 10 bases and J by 6 bases, with 25 bases between. CDR3 length: 16 residues. Germline CDR1 is MDHEN and CDR2 is SYDVKM.

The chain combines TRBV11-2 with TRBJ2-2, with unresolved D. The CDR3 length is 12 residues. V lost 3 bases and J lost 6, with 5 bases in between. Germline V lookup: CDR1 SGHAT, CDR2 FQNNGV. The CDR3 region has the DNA TGTGCCAGCAGCTTGAGGCCCGGGGAGCTGTTTTTT. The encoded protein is CASSLRPGELFF.

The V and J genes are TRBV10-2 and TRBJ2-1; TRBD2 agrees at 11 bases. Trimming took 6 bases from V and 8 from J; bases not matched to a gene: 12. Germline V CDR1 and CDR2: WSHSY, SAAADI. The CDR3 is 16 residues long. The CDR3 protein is CASSIASSGGWDEQFF. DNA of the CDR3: TGCGCCAGCAGCATCGCCTCTAGCGGGGGGTGGGATGAGCAGTTCTTC.

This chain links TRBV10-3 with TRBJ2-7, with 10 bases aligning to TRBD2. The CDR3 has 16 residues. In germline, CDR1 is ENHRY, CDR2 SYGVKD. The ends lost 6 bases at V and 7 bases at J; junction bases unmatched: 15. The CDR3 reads CAISPQGGLAAGEQYF. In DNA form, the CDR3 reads TGTGCCATCAGCCCCCAAGGAGGACTAGCGGCAGGGGAGCAGTACTTC.

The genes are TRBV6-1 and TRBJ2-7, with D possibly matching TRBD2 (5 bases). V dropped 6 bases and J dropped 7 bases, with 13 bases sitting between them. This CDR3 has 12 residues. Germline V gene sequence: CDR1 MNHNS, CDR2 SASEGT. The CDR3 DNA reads TGTGCCAGCAGGAGGGCGGCGTGGGAGCAGTACTTC. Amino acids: CASRRAAWEQYF.

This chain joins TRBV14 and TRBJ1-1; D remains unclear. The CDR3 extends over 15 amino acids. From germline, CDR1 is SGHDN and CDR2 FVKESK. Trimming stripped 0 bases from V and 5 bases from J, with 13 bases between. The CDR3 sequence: CASSQEGPGRTEAFF. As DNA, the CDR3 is TGTGCCAGCAGCCAAGAAGGTCCAGGAAGGACTGAAGCTTTCTTT.